The 10 T cell receptor beta chains below were found in one sample sequenced in a study of T cell responses to AZD1222 COVID-19 vaccine. Sequencing was performed with immunoSEQ multiplex PCR; in TCRdb, only in-frame clones are kept and a portion is missing. The sample records about 120,000 clones, 70% to 90% being singletons. This sample comprised peripheral blood, obtained on day 0 of MenACWY control vaccination. These TCRs come from an adult in good health.

The chain employs TRBV7-3 and TRBJ2-1; no clear D gene. Trimming shortened V by 2 bases and J by 7 bases, and 15 bases separated the two germline ends. CDR1 is SGHTA, CDR2 FQGTGA, per germline. This CDR3 comprises 15 residues. The DNA for the CDR3 is TGTGCCAGCAGCTTACCGACACCCGCTGGGAATGAGCAGTTCTTC. As protein: CASSLPTPAGNEQFF. The whole variable domain, remainder taken from reference TRBV7-3 and TRBJ2-1, is GAGVSQTPSNKVTEKGKYVELRCDPISGHTALYWYRQSLGQGPEFLIYFQGTGAADDSGLPNDRFFAVRPEGSVSTLKIQRTERGDSAVYLCASSLPTPAGNEQFFGPGTRLTVL.

V is TRBV30 and J is TRBJ1-5, with a weak D call TRBD1 (6 bases). CDR3 length: 16 residues. The V and J ends lost 2 bases and 10 bases respectively, with 24 bases between them. Germline assignment: CDR1 GTSNPN and CDR2 SVGIG (reference sequence). The CDR3 protein is CAWSFPRTDSLTPQHF. CDR3 DNA sequence: TGTGCCTGGAGTTTTCCGAGGACAGATTCCCTGACTCCCCAGCATTTT.

The chain joins TRBV7-2 to TRBJ2-3; D is unclear. This CDR3 has 13 residues. The germline V gene encodes CDR1 SGHTA and CDR2 FQGNSA. With 5 bases removed from V and 0 bases from J, the gap between germline ends came to 6 bases. In DNA form, the CDR3 reads TGTGCCAGCAGCCCGCAGAGCACAGATACGCAGTATTTT. This sequence encodes CASSPQSTDTQYF.

The chain uses TRBV12-5 and TRBJ1-1; D gene uncertain. The germline gives CDR1 LGHNT, CDR2 FRNRAP. There are 14 residues in the CDR3. With 1 base removed from V and 0 bases from J, the gap between germline ends came to 6 bases. Here the CDR3 DNA reads TGTGCTAGTGGTTTGGGGCAGATGAACACTGAAGCTTTCTTT. This encodes CASGLGQMNTEAFF.

The genes are TRBV20-1 and TRBJ1-1, with no clear D. Trimming left V 6 bases short and J 0 bases short, with 5 bases between. This CDR3 has 11 residues. The V gene's germline CDR1 is DFQATT and CDR2 SNEGSKA (reference sequence). The CDR3 DNA reads as TGCAGTGCGTCGTTGAACACTGAAGCTTTCTTT. Translating it yields CSASLNTEAFF.

Here the CDR3 DNA reads TGTGCCAGCAGCTTACAAGGCTTAGGGGGGCCTTCCTACAATGAGCAGTTCTTC. It translates to CASSLQGLGGPSYNEQFF. V usage is TRBV7-2 and J usage is TRBJ2-1, with D possibly called TRBD1 or TRBD2 (6 bases each). Between the trimmed V and J ends, which lost 2 bases and 1 base, there was a span of 18 bases. The CDR3 runs 18 residues. CDR1 SGHTA and CDR2 FQGNSA come from the germline V gene.

The J gene is TRBJ2-1, the V gene TRBV7-9; 7 bases map to TRBD1. CDR1 is SEHNR, CDR2 FQNEAQ, per germline (reference sequence). V trimming: 4 bases; J trimming: 7 bases; junction bases outside the gene matches: 10. CDR3 length: 15 residues. The CDR3 sequence: CASSSLGQIRNEQFF. The CDR3 DNA is TGTGCCAGCAGCTCCCTGGGACAGATTAGGAATGAGCAGTTCTTC.

The rearrangement uses TRBV6-6 and TRBJ1-6, with TRBD1 matching 8 bases. There are 19 residues in the CDR3. The V segment lost 5 bases and the J segment 2 bases; nucleotides outside the gene matches: 14. CDR1 and CDR2 (germline): MNHNY, SVGAGI (reference sequence). CDR3 DNA: TGTGCCAGCAGTCCGACAGGGGTCCCAAACCTTCCCTATAATTCACCCCTCCACTTT. This gives the protein CASSPTGVPNLPYNSPLHF.

This clone was seen only once. This rearrangement joins TRBV4-3 to TRBJ1-3, with no clear D. Looked up from germline, CDR1 is LGHNA and CDR2 is YSLEER. The ends were cut back, 1 base at V and 2 bases at J, with 12 bases in the middle. The CDR3 runs 16 residues. CDR3 DNA: TGCGCCAGCAGCCAAGCCCTTCTATTAGCTGGAAACACCATATATTTT. Residues: CASSQALLLAGNTIYF.

The V and J genes are TRBV5-4 and TRBJ1-6; D is possibly TRBD1 (6 bases). V gave up 3 bases and J gave up 4 bases, with 14 bases separating them. The CDR3 length is 16 residues. Looked up from germline, CDR1 is SGHNT and CDR2 is YYREEE (reference sequence). The CDR3 here is CASSSLGTSYNSPLHF. The CDR3 DNA reads as TGTGCCAGCAGCTCCCTCGGGACATCGTATAATTCACCCCTCCACTTT.